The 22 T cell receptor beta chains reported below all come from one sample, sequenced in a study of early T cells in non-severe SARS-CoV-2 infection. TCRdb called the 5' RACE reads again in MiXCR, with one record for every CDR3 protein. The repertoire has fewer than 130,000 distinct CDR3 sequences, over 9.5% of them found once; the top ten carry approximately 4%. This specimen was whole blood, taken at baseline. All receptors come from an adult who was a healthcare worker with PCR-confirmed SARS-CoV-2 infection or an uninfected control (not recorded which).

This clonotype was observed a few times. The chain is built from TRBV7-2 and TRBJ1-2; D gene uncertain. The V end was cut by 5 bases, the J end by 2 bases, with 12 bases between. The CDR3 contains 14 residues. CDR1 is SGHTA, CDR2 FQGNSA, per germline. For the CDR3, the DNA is TGTGCCAGCAGCCCAGAAAGGTTCAACTATGGCTACACCTTC. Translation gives CASSPERFNYGYTF.

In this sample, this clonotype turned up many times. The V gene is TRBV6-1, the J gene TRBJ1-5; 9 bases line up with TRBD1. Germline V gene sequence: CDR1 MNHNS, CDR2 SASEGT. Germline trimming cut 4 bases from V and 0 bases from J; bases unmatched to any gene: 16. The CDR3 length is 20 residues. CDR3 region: CASSVDGTGRINYSNQPQHF. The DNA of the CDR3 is TGTGCCAGCAGTGTCGACGGGACAGGGAGGATTAACTATAGCAATCAGCCCCAGCATTTT.

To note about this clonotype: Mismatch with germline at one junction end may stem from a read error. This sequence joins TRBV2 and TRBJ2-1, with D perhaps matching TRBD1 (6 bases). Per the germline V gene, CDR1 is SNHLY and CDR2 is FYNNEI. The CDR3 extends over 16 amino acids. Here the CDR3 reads CASSQQGMGSYNEQIF. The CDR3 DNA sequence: TGTGCCAGCAGTCAACAGGGTATGGGGTCCTACAATGAGCAGATCTTC. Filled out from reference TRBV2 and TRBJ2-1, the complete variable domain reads EPEVTQTPSHQVTQMGQEVILRCVPISNHLYFYWYRQILGQKVEFLVSFYNNEISEKSEIFDDQFSVERPDGSNFTLKIRSTKLEDSAMYFCASSQQGMGSYNEQIFGPGTRLTVL.

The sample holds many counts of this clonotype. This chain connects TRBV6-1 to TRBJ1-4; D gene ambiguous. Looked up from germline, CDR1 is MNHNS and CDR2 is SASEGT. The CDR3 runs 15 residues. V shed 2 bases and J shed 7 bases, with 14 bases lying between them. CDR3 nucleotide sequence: TGTGCCAGCAGTGAATATAGGGTGCGTGCTGAAAAACTGTTTTTT. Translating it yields CASSEYRVRAEKLFF.

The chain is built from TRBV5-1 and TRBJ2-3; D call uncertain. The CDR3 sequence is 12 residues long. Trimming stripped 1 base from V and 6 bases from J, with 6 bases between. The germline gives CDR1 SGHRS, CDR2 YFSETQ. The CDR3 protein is CASSLSVDTQYF. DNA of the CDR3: TGCGCCAGCAGCTTGTCGGTGGATACGCAGTATTTT.

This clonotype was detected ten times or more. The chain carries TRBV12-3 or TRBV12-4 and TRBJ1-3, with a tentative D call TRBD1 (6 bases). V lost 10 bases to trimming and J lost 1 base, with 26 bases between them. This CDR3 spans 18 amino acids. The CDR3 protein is CATTDNPRGRKSGNTIYF. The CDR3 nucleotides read TGTGCCACTACCGATAACCCGCGGGGGCGTAAATCTGGAAACACCATATATTTT.

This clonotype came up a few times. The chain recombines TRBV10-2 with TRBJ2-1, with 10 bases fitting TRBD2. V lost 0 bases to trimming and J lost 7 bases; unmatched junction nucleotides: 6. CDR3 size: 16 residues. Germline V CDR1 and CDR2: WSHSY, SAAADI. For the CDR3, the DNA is TGCGCCAGCAGTGAGTCTTTAGCGGGAGGAGGGAATGAGCAGTTCTTC. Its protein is CASSESLAGGGNEQFF.

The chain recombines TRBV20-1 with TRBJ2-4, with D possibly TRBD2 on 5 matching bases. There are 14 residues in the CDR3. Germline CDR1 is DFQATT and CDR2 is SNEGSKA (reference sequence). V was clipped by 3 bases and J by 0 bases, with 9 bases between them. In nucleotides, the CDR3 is TGCAGTGCTAGTCGGGATGTAGCCAAAAACATTCAGTACTTC. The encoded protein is CSASRDVAKNIQYF.

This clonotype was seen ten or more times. This chain's CDR3 is CASSFGGPSYEQYF. The CDR3 nucleotides read TGTGCCAGCAGCTTCGGGGGACCCTCCTACGAGCAGTACTTC. The rearrangement joins TRBV7-9 to TRBJ2-7; D might be TRBD2 (6 bases). V lost 3 bases, J lost 0 bases, and 9 bases lay in between. Germline-derived CDR1 and CDR2 are SEHNR and FQNEAQ (reference sequence). The CDR3 runs 14 residues.

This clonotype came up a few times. The CDR3, as DNA: TGCAGCGCTGGACAGGGGGCAACCTACGAGCAGTACTTC. Translating it yields CSAGQGATYEQYF. The J gene is TRBJ2-7, the V gene TRBV29-1; TRBD1 agrees at 11 bases. CDR1 is SQVTM, CDR2 ANQGSEA, per germline. This CDR3 contains 13 residues. V lost 7 bases, J lost 2 bases, and 4 bases stayed unmatched.

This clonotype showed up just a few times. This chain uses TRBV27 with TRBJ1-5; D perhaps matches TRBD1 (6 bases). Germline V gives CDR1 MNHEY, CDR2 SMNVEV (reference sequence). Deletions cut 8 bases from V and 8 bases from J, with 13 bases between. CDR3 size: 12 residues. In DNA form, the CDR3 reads TGTGCCAGCGGACAGAGCCGGGAGCCCCAGCATTTT. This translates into CASGQSREPQHF.

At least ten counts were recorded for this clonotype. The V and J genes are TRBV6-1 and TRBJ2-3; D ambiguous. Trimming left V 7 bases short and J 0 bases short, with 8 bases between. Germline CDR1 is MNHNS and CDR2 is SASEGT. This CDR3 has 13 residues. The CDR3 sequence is CASTPVSTDTQYF. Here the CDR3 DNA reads TGTGCCAGCACCCCGGTTAGCACAGATACGCAGTATTTT.

The CDR3 reads CASSLVGVHEQYF. The CDR3 nucleotides are TGTGCCAGCAGCTTAGTTGGGGTCCACGAGCAGTACTTC. The chain has TRBV7-9 and TRBJ2-7; no definite D call. The germline V gene encodes CDR1 SEHNR and CDR2 FQNEAQ (reference sequence). The CDR3 has 13 amino acids. Deletions cut 1 base from V and 5 bases from J, with 9 bases between.

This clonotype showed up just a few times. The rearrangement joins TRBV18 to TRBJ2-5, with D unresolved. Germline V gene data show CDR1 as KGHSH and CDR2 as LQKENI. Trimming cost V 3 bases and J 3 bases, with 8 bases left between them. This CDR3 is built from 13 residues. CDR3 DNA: TGTGCCAGCTCACCTGGGCGGAAAGAGACCCAGTACTTC. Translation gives CASSPGRKETQYF. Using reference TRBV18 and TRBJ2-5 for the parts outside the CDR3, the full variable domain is NAGVMQNPRHLVRRRGQEARLRCSPMKGHSHVYWYRQLPEEGLKFMVYLQKENIIDESGMPKERFSAEFPKEGPSILRIQQVVRGDSAAYFCASSPGRKETQYFGPGTRLLVL.

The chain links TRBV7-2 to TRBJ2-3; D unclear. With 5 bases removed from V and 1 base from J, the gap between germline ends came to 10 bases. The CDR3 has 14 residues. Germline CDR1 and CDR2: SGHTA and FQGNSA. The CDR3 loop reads CASSPHRGTDTQYF. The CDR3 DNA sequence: TGTGCCAGCAGCCCTCATCGGGGCACAGATACGCAGTATTTT.

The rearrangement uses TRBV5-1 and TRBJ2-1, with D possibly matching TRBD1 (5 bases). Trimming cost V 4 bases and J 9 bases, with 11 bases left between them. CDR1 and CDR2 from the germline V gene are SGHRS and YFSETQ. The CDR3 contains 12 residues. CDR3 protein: CASSPQGTEQFF. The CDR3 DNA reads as TGCGCCAGCAGCCCCCAGGGAACTGAGCAGTTCTTC.

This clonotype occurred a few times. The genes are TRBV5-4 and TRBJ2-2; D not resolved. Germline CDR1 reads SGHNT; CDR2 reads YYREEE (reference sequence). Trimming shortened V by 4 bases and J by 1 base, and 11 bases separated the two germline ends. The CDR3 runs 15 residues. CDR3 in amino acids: CASSPRLRNTGELFF. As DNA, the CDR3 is TGTGCCAGCAGCCCGCGGCTCAGGAACACCGGGGAGCTGTTTTTT. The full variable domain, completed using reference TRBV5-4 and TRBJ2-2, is ETGVTQSPTHLIKTRGQQVTLRCSSQSGHNTVSWYQQALGQGPQFIFQYYREEENGRGNFPPRFSGLQFPNYSSELNVNALELDDSALYLCASSPRLRNTGELFFGEGSRLTVL.

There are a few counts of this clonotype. CDR3 coding DNA: TGTGCCAGCAGTTACCCTGGACAGGTGGGCACTGAAGCTTTCTTT. Translated, it gives CASSYPGQVGTEAFF. The chain employs TRBV6-5 and TRBJ1-1, with 7 bases fitting TRBD1. V lost 2 bases and J lost 4; bases outside the gene matches: 7. Germline CDR1 is MNHEY and CDR2 is SVGAGI. CDR3 length: 15 amino acids.

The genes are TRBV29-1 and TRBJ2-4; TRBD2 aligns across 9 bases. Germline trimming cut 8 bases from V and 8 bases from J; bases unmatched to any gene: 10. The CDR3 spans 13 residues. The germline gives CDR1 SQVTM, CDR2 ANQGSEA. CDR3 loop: CSITRGGLDIQYF. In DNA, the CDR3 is TGCAGCATTACGCGGGGGGGCCTAGACATTCAGTACTTC.

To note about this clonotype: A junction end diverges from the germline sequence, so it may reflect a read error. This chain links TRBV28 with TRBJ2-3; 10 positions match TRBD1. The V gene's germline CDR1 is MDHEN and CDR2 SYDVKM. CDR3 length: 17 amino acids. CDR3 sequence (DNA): TGTGCCAGCAGCTTATCGCCTGGGACAGGGGAATCAGATACGCAGTATTTT. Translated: CASSLSPGTGESDTQYF.

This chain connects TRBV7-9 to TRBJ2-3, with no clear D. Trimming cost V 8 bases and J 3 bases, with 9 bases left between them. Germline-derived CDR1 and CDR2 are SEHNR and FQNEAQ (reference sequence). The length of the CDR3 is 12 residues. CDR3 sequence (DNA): TGTGCCAGCGGCACAGTTACAGATACGCAGTATTTT. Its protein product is CASGTVTDTQYF.

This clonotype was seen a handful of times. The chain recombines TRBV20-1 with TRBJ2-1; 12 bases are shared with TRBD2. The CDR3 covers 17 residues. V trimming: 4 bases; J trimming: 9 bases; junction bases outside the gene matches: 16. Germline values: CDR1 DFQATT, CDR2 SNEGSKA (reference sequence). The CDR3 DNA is TGCAGTGCTACGGATTCTGTGACTAGCGGGGGATCCGGTGAGCAGTTCTTC. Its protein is CSATDSVTSGGSGEQFF.